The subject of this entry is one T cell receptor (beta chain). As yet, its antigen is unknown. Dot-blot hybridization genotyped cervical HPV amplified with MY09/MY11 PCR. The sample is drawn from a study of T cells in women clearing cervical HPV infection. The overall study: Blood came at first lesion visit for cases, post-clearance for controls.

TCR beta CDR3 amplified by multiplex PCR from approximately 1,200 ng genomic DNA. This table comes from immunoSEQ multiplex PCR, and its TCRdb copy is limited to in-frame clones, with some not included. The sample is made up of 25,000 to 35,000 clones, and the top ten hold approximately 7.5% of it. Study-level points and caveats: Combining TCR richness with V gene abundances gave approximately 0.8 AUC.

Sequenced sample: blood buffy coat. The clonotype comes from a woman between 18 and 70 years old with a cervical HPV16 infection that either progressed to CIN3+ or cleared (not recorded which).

The DNA read from the CDR3 is TGTGCCAGTAGTATAGACCCCGATAACTATGGT. Encoded protein: CASSIDPDNYG. The entire CDR3 is CASSIDPDNYGQYF. The rearrangement joins TRBV19 to TRBJ2-4; D is uncertain. The read stops 3 residues short of the end of the CDR3; the missing end is completed from the germline J gene. Germline values: CDR1 LNHDA, CDR2 SQIVND (reference sequence). This CDR3 has 14 residues.